The T cell receptor beta chain under discussion was sequenced for a study of monozygotic twins with inflammatory bowel disease. CDR1 is SGHRS, CDR2 YFSETQ, per germline. The CDR3 is made up of 16 amino acids. TCRdb reanalyzed the 5' RACE reads and collapses them to one entry per CDR3 protein, without DNA. The sample has 150,000 to 200,000 distinct CDR3 sequences. This clonotype originated in a human donor with ulcerative colitis or Crohn's disease, or a healthy co-twin of an affected twin (not recorded which). The V gene is TRBV5-1, the J gene TRBJ2-3; TCRdb picks TRBD1, but there is no DNA to check that call. Specimen: blood. CDR3 region: CASSRTGLSSTDTQYF.